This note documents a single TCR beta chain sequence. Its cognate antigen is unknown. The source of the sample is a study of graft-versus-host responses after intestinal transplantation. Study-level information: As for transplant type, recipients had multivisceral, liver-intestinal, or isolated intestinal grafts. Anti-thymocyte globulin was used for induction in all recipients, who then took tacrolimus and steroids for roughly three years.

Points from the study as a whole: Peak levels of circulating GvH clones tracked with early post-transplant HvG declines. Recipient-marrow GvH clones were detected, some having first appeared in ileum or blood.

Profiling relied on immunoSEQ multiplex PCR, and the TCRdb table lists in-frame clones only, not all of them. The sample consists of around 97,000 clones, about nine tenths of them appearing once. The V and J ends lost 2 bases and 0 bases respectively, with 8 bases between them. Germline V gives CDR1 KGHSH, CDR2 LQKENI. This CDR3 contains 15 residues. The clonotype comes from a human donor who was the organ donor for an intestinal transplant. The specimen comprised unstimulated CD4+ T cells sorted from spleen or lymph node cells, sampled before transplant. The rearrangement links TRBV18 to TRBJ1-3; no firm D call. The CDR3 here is CASSPTGISGNTIYF. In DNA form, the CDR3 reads TGTGCCAGCTCACCAACGGGGATCTCTGGAAACACCATATATTTT.